This TCR beta chain was sequenced in a study of regulatory T cells in long-lasting Graves disease. Notes on this clonotype: As yet, its antigen is unknown.

The CDR3 sequence is 15 residues long. CDR1 and CDR2 (germline): SQVTM, ANQGSEA. The V end was cut by 0 bases, the J end by 3 bases, with 14 bases between. As to time point: persistent/refractory GD, antithyroid drugs over 5 years with positive TRAb. Making the TCR library involved RNA that had been extracted from PBMCs. Findings and limits, study-wide: Persistent Graves' patients showed reduced TCR diversity versus newly diagnosed patients. Not thyroid tissue but only peripheral blood was studied.

Assembly of TCR beta libraries relied on iRepertoire HTBI primers together with Arm-PCR of CDR3 regions. Authors' data handling: Identification across samples found about 65 TRBV and about 13 TRBJ segments. TCRdb re-called the multiplex PCR reads with MiXCR, one entry per CDR3 protein. These V and J calls rely on TCRdb rather than the paper's analysis. The sample consists of around 400,000 distinct CDR3 sequences, around 22% of them appearing once. The TCR originated in a female donor with Graves disease. The sequencing used peripheral blood mononuclear cells (PBMCs), collected when the disease was refractory, from a patient treated with antithyroid drugs. The chain carries TRBV29-1 and TRBJ1-2, with D unclear. DNA of the CDR3: TGCAGCGTTGAAGATGAACGAGGGTACGACTATGGCTACACCTTC. It codes for CSVEDERGYDYGYTF.